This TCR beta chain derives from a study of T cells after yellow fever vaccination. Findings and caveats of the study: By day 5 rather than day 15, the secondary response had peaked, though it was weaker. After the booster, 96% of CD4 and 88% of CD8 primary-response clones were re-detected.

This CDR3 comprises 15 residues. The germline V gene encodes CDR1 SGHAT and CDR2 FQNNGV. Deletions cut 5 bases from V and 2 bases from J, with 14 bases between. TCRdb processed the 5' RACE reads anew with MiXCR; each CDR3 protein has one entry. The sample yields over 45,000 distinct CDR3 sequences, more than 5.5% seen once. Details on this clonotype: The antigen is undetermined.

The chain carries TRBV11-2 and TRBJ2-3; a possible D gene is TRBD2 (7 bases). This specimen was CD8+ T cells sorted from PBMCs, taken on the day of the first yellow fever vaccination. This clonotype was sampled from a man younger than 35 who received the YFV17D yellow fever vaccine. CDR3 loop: CASSPGGRFTDTQYF. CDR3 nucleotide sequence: TGTGCCAGCAGCCCCGGGGGGCGGTTCACAGATACGCAGTATTTT.